These 10 T cell receptor beta chains came from one sample sequenced in a study of CD8+ T cells in alopecia areata. Investigators isolated RNA and reverse transcribed it into cDNA to act as the sequencing template. Only in-frame clones appear in the TCRdb table, and some are missing; sequencing was by immunoSEQ multiplex PCR. The sample holds some 130,000 clones, roughly 58% seen once. Sample: CD4+ T cells sorted from blood, taken at week 0. These receptors were obtained from a human donor with alopecia areata.

This rearrangement joins TRBV2 to TRBJ2-3; weak D call: TRBD2 (6 bases). The CDR3 totals 15 residues. Germline V gives CDR1 SNHLY, CDR2 FYNNEI. V was trimmed by 4 bases and J by 0 bases, leaving 11 bases between them. The CDR3 DNA sequence: TGTGCCAGCAGTGGGACTATGTCTAGCACAGATACGCAGTATTTT. Protein: CASSGTMSSTDTQYF.

The chain links TRBV9 to TRBJ2-3; tentative D call: TRBD2 (6 bases). CDR1 and CDR2 (germline): SGDLS, YYNGEE. Deletions cut 2 bases from V and 2 bases from J, with 9 bases between. The CDR3 consists of 14 residues. The CDR3 is CASSVVADTDTQYF. The CDR3 nucleotides read TGTGCCAGCAGCGTGGTAGCGGACACAGATACGCAGTATTTT.

This chain joins TRBV5-1 and TRBJ1-1, with D unresolved. The germline CDR1 and CDR2 sequences are SGHRS and YFSETQ. V lost 1 base, J lost 8 bases, and 12 bases lay in between. The length of the CDR3 is 13 residues. The chain's CDR3 is CASSLRQLGEAFF. The CDR3 DNA reads as TGCGCCAGCAGCTTGAGGCAGTTGGGGGAAGCTTTCTTT.

The V call is TRBV15, the J call TRBJ2-5; no clear D. The CDR3 loop spans 12 amino acids. Trimming stripped 5 bases from V and 4 bases from J, with 8 bases between. Germline loops: CDR1 LNHNV, CDR2 YYDKDF (reference sequence). Here the CDR3 reads CATSDGLETQYF. CDR3 coding DNA: TGTGCCACCAGCGACGGATTAGAGACCCAGTACTTC.

The J gene is TRBJ2-7, the V gene TRBV5-1; 8 bases are shared with TRBD1. Germline assignment: CDR1 SGHRS and CDR2 YFSETQ. The CDR3 spans 15 residues. The trim removed 0 bases at V and 4 bases at J, leaving 6 bases unmatched. CDR3 residues: CASSLDQGAGYEQYF. The CDR3 DNA reads TGCGCCAGCAGCTTGGACCAGGGGGCGGGGTACGAGCAGTACTTC.

The chain has TRBV6-6 and TRBJ1-1; no firm D call. Germline V gives CDR1 MNHNY, CDR2 SVGAGI (reference sequence). The ends were cut back, 7 bases at V and 1 base at J, with 13 bases in the middle. This CDR3 region has 14 residues. This CDR3 is CASTPRSGNTEAFF. The CDR3 DNA reads as TGTGCCAGCACCCCTCGTTCGGGGAACACTGAAGCTTTCTTT.

Of note for this clone: This sample also contains other DNA sequences that code for the same CDR3. V and J are TRBV7-2 and TRBJ2-7; perhaps D is TRBD1 or TRBD2 (5 bases each). Trimming stripped 3 bases from V and 0 bases from J, with 6 bases between. Germline-derived CDR1 and CDR2 are SGHTA and FQGNSA. The CDR3 totals 13 residues. The DNA for the CDR3 is TGTGCCAGCAGCTTGGGGGTCTCCTACGAGCAGTACTTC. Its protein product is CASSLGVSYEQYF.

This chain links TRBV4-2 with TRBJ1-5; D unclear. The germline V and J ends were trimmed by 5 bases and 4 bases, with 21 bases remaining between them. The CDR3 is made up of 17 amino acids. Germline loops: CDR1 LGHNA, CDR2 YNFKEQ. This CDR3 reads CASSLDSWRERNQPQHF. The CDR3, as DNA: TGTGCCAGCAGCTTAGATTCGTGGAGGGAGAGGAATCAGCCCCAGCATTTT.

This clone was counted only a few times. The chain is built from TRBV19 and TRBJ2-1; no reliable D call. Trimming pared 9 bases from V and 6 bases from J, leaving 6 bases between. Germline CDR1 is LNHDA and CDR2 is SQIVND (reference sequence). The CDR3 is 10 amino acids. CDR3 nucleotide sequence: TGTGCCAGAAGTCTCAATGAGCAGTTCTTC. This codes for CARSLNEQFF.

This clone was observed a handful of times. This rearrangement joins TRBV2 to TRBJ2-7; 7 positions match TRBD1. Germline-derived CDR1 and CDR2 are SNHLY and FYNNEI. The CDR3 covers 18 residues. The V gene end was trimmed by 4 bases and the J gene end by 2 bases; junction bases not matched to a gene: 17. As DNA, the CDR3 is TGTGCCAGCAGTGGCGGTCTTCGGGACAGCGGTTACCCCTACGAGCAGTACTTC. This encodes CASSGGLRDSGYPYEQYF.